One sample yielded the 12 T cell receptor beta chains listed below, sequenced in a study of post-analysis software for immune sequencing data. Study outcomes and limitations: Roughly five TRBV segments were significantly more frequent in patients than in controls. TRBV5-6, TRBV5-1 and TRBV20-1 were among these segments.

Each TCR beta cDNA library carried unique molecular identifiers. MiXCR, applied by TCRdb to the PCR reads, yields one record per CDR3 protein. The repertoire holds some 700,000 distinct CDR3 sequences, 59% seen once, with 11% in the top ten. Their cognate antigens are unknown. Sequenced material: blood. These receptors all come from a girl aged 2 to 9 with multiple sclerosis.

A few counts support this clonotype. The V gene is TRBV20-1, the J gene TRBJ2-7; possible D gene TRBD2, 6 bases. There are 13 residues in the CDR3. Germline-derived CDR1 and CDR2 are DFQATT and SNEGSKA (reference sequence). Trimming cost V 6 bases and J 2 bases, with 14 bases left between them. The CDR3 sequence: CSAGPRGTYEQYF. As DNA, the CDR3 is TGCAGTGCCGGGCCCCGCGGGACCTACGAGCAGTACTTC.

The V gene is TRBV18, the J gene TRBJ2-5; either TRBD1 or TRBD2 may fit D (6 bases each). The DNA matches TRBJ2-7 better at its end, which makes the J call doubtful. Germline assignment: CDR1 KGHSH and CDR2 LQKENI. The CDR3 is made up of 13 amino acids. Here the CDR3 reads CASSTGAGSEQYF. The CDR3 DNA reads TGTGCCAGCTCCACGGGGGCGGGTAGCGAGCAGTACTTC.

Only a few counts were recorded for this clonotype. The J gene is TRBJ2-7, the V gene TRBV20-1; D uncertain. CDR3 length: 12 residues. Trimming left V 7 bases short and J 1 base short, with 11 bases between. The germline CDR1 and CDR2 sequences are DFQATT and SNEGSKA (reference sequence). The DNA of the CDR3 is TGCAGTGGACTCGGAGCGTCCTACGAGCAGTACTTC. This gives the protein CSGLGASYEQYF.

The chain carries TRBV29-1 and TRBJ2-5; D is possibly TRBD2 (5 bases). The V gene's germline CDR1 is SQVTM and CDR2 ANQGSEA. This CDR3 spans 15 amino acids. V lost 0 bases and J lost 2, with 13 bases in between. DNA for the CDR3: TGCAGCGTTGAAGATCGGTCAGCGGCACAAGAGACCCAGTACTTC. Protein sequence: CSVEDRSAAQETQYF.

V usage is TRBV29-1 and J usage is TRBJ2-1; D tentatively reads TRBD1 or TRBD2 (5 bases each). CDR3 length: 14 residues. V gave up 3 bases and J gave up 3 bases, with 12 bases separating them. CDR1 and CDR2 from the germline V gene are SQVTM and ANQGSEA. The CDR3 coding sequence is TGCAGCGTTGAGAGTCTGGGGGACTACAATGAGCAGTTCTTC. This codes for CSVESLGDYNEQFF.

The chain recombines TRBV5-6 with TRBJ2-3, with D tentatively TRBD1 or TRBD2 (5 bases each). V was pared by 2 bases and J by 1 base, with 14 bases between. This CDR3 is built from 16 residues. CDR1 and CDR2 from the germline V gene are SGHDT and YYEEEE. As DNA, the CDR3 is TGTGCCAGCAGCTTCCCCCAGGGTAGCGGCACAGATACGCAGTATTTT. Residues: CASSFPQGSGTDTQYF.

The chain uses TRBV15 and TRBJ2-7, with D perhaps TRBD2 (7 bases). CDR1 and CDR2 from the germline V gene are LNHNV and YYDKDF (reference sequence). V was clipped by 8 bases and J by 0 bases, with 14 bases between them. The length of the CDR3 is 14 residues. In DNA, the CDR3 is TGTGCCACCGGGGTTCGGGGGGCCTCCTACGAGCAGTACTTC. As protein: CATGVRGASYEQYF.

The chain combines TRBV14 with TRBJ2-1; 10 nucleotides line up with TRBD2. J lost 5 bases, V lost 1 base, and 2 bases had no gene match. Germline CDR1 reads SGHDN; CDR2 reads FVKESK. The CDR3 extends over 15 amino acids. In DNA form, the CDR3 reads TGTGCCAGCAGCCAAGTAGCGGGAGGCCACAATGAGCAGTTCTTC. The encoded protein is CASSQVAGGHNEQFF.

The J gene is TRBJ2-1, the V gene TRBV7-8; D is unclear. The CDR3 runs 13 residues. Germline V gene lookup returns CDR1 SGHVS and CDR2 FQNEAQ. V was trimmed by 4 bases and J by 9 bases, leaving 13 bases between them. The CDR3, as DNA: TGTGCCAGCAGCTCCCTGAAGGGAAGTGAGCAGTTCTTC. Translated: CASSSLKGSEQFF.

This clonotype was picked up a small number of times. V gene TRBV7-6 combines with J gene TRBJ2-3; 7 nucleotides align to TRBD1. CDR1 and CDR2 (germline): SGHVS, FNYEAQ. The CDR3 runs to 17 residues. The junction had 7 bases not matched to a gene; V was cut back by 0 bases and J by 1 base. CDR3 sequence (DNA): TGTGCCAGCAGCTTAGCCCCCGGGGACAGACGCACAGATACGCAGTATTTT. Amino acids: CASSLAPGDRRTDTQYF.

Only a few counts were recorded for this clonotype. The gene calls are TRBV20-1 and TRBJ2-1; 12 bases line up with TRBD1. V was pared by 5 bases and J by 5 bases, with 7 bases of the junction left unmatched. Germline loops: CDR1 DFQATT, CDR2 SNEGSKA (reference sequence). The CDR3 totals 15 residues. CDR3 amino acids: CSAYNRDRGHNEQFF. The CDR3 coding sequence is TGCAGTGCTTACAACCGGGACAGGGGGCACAATGAGCAGTTCTTC.

The chain employs TRBV10-3 and TRBJ2-5; D ambiguous. There are 13 residues in the CDR3. The germline CDR1 and CDR2 sequences are ENHRY and SYGVKD. V was trimmed by 6 bases and J by 1 base, leaving 9 bases between them. The chain's CDR3 is CAIRQKTQETQYF. CDR3 in DNA: TGTGCCATCAGACAGAAGACCCAAGAGACCCAGTACTTC.